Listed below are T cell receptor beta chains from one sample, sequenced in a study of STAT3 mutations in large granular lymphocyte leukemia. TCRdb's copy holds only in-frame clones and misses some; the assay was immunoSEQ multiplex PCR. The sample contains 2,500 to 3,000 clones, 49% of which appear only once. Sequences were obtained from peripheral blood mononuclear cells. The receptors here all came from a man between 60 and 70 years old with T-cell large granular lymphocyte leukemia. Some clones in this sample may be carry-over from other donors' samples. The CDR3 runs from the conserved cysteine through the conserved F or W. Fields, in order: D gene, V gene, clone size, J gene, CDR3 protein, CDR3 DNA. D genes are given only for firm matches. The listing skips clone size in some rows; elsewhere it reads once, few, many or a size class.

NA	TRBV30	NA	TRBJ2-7	CAWSVKTGEQYF	TGTGCCTGGAGTGTAAAGACGGGGGAGCAGTACTTC
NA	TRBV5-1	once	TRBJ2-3	CASSLGEVADTQYF	TGCGCCAGCAGCCTTGGAGAAGTGGCAGATACGCAGTATTTT
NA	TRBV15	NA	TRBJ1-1	CATSRARANTEAFF	TGTGCCACCAGCAGAGCCAGAGCCAACACTGAAGCTTTCTTT
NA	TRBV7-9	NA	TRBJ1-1	CASSPQANTEAFF	TGTGCCAGCAGTCCACAGGCGAACACTGAAGCTTTCTTT
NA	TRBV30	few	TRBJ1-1	CAWQVAALGKAFF	TGTGCCTGGCAGGTTGCGGCTTTAGGGAAAGCTTTCTTT
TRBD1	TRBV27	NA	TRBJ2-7	CASSFQGAYEQYF	TGTGCCAGCAGTTTCCAGGGGGCCTACGAGCAGTACTTC
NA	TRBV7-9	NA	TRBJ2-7	CASSQESSYEQYF	TGTGCCAGCAGCCAAGAAAGCTCCTACGAGCAGTACTTC
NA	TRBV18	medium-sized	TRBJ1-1	CASSPGGGGGEAFF	TGTGCCAGCTCACCCGGCGGGGGCGGTGGTGAAGCTTTCTTT
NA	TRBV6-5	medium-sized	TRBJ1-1	CASSYSKGGNTEAFF	TGTGCCAGCAGTTACTCGAAAGGGGGGAACACTGAAGCTTTCTTT
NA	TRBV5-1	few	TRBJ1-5	CASSSGGGDGNQPQHF	TGCGCCAGCAGCTCCGGCGGGGGGGACGGCAATCAGCCCCAGCATTTT
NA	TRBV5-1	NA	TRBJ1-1	CASSLLQGYTEAFF	TGCGCCAGCAGCTTGCTACAGGGATACACTGAAGCTTTCTTT
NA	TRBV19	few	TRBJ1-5	CASSIPFPNQPQHF	TGTGCCAGTAGTATACCCTTCCCCAATCAGCCCCAGCATTTT
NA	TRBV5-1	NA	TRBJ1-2	CASSPVGGDYGYTF	TGCGCCAGCAGCCCCGTTGGGGGCGACTATGGCTACACCTTC
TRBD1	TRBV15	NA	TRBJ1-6	CATSRKPGQNSPLHF	TGTGCCACCAGCAGAAAACCGGGACAGAATTCACCCCTCCACTTT
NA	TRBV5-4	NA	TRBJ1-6	CASSLDRTNSPLHF	TGTGCCAGCAGCTTAGACAGGACTAATTCACCCCTCCACTTT
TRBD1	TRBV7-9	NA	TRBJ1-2	CASSQGTGEYGYTF	TGTGCCAGCAGTCAAGGGACAGGAGAGTATGGCTACACCTTC
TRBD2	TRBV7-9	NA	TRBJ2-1	CASSFTGGRNEQFF	TGTGCCAGCAGCTTTACGGGGGGGCGCAATGAGCAGTTCTTC
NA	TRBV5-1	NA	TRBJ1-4	CASSAGSGDEKLFF	TGCGCCAGCAGCGCAGGCTCAGGGGATGAAAAACTGTTTTTT
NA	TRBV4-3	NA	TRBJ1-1	CASSPSGVGTEAFF	TGCGCCAGCAGCCCCAGCGGGGTAGGTACTGAAGCTTTCTTT
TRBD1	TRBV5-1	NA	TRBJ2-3	CASGTGAVDTQYF	TGCGCCAGTGGGACAGGGGCAGTAGATACGCAGTATTTT
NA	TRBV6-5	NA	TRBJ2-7	CASSYSGSGGPYEQYF	TGTGCCAGCAGTTACTCAGGGTCGGGTGGCCCCTACGAGCAGTACTTC
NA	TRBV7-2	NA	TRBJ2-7	CASSLEGGPSSYEQYF	TGTGCCAGCAGCTTAGAAGGCGGTCCTAGCTCCTACGAGCAGTACTTC
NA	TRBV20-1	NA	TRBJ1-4	CSANTGEKLFF	TGCAGTGCCAATACAGGTGAAAAACTGTTTTTT
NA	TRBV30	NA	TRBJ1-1	CAWSRTSYTEAFF	TGTGCCTGGAGCAGGACCTCTTACACTGAAGCTTTCTTT
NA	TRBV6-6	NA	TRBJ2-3	CASSAPGTQAPHTQYF	TGTGCCAGCAGTGCCCCCGGGACGCAGGCCCCCCATACGCAGTATTTT
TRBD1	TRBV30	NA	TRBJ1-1	CAWSIQGEAFF	TGTGCCTGGAGTATCCAGGGGGAGGCTTTCTTT